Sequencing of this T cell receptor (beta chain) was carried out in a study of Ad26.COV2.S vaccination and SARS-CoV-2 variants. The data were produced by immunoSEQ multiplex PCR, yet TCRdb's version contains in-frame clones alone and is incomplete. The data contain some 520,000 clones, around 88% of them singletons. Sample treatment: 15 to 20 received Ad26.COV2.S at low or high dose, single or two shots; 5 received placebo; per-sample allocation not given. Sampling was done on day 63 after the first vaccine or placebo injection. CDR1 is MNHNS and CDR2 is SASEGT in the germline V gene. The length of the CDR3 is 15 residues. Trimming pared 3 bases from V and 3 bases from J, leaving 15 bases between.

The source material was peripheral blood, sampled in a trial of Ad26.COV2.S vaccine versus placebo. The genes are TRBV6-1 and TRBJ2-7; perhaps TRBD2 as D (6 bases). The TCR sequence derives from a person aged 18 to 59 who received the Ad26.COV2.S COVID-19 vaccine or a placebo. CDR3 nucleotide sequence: TGTGCCAGCAGTGAGGGAGGAGCTTATCTCTACGAGCAGTACTTC. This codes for CASSEGGAYLYEQYF.